The 8 T cell receptor beta chains presented below share a single source sample, sequenced in a study of blood T cells in healthy people across ages. Primers used in a second PCR of roughly 6 to 11 cycles were a sample-barcoded 5' primer and a J-beta primer mix. TCRdb called the 5' RACE reads again in MiXCR, with one record for every CDR3 protein. Here the sample spans 1.5 million to 2 million distinct CDR3 sequences, about 30% being singletons. The sample comprised blood. The receptors here all came from a woman aged 25 to 39 in good health.

This rearrangement joins TRBV6-5 to TRBJ1-1, with 7 bases fitting TRBD1. Trimming cost V 6 bases and J 4 bases; bases outside gene matches: 5. Germline CDR1 MNHEY, CDR2 SVGAGI. The CDR3 has 13 residues. The DNA for the CDR3 is TGTGCCAGCAGCGTCCGACAGGGCACTGAAGCTTTCTTT. Amino acid sequence: CASSVRQGTEAFF.

This chain links TRBV2 with TRBJ2-7; 8 bases map to TRBD2. J was trimmed by 3 bases and V by 6 bases; bases with no gene match: 7. Germline V lookup: CDR1 SNHLY, CDR2 FYNNEI. The CDR3 covers 14 residues. The CDR3 loop reads CASRERGLFYEQYF. The CDR3 nucleotides read TGTGCCAGCAGAGAGCGGGGGCTGTTCTACGAGCAGTACTTC.

This clonotype was found a few times. The chain employs TRBV10-3 and TRBJ2-7, with D uncertain. The CDR3 totals 13 residues. V lost 0 bases and J 5 bases, leaving 8 bases between the germline ends. The V gene's germline CDR1 is ENHRY and CDR2 SYGVKD. Written as DNA, the CDR3 is TGTGCCATCAGTGAGTCGAATATCCACGAGCAGTACTTC. It is translated as CAISESNIHEQYF.

This clonotype was seen only a few times. The chain uses TRBV6-1 and TRBJ2-3; no clear D. V was clipped by 1 base and J by 0 bases, with 8 bases between them. Germline V gene lookup returns CDR1 MNHNS and CDR2 SASEGT. CDR3 length: 15 residues. The CDR3 sequence is CASSEERRSTDTQYF. CDR3 bases: TGTGCCAGCAGTGAAGAGAGAAGGAGCACAGATACGCAGTATTTT.

This clonotype was recorded a few times. The V call is TRBV2, the J call TRBJ1-6, with 9 bases matching TRBD1. The CDR3 has 15 amino acids. The germline V gene has CDR1 SNHLY and CDR2 FYNNEI. The ends lost 6 bases at V and 7 bases at J; junction bases unmatched: 7. CDR3 bases: TGTGCCAGCAGAGAGGACAGGGGTGGAAATTCACCCCTCCACTTT. It codes for CASREDRGGNSPLHF.

The V and J genes are TRBV15 and TRBJ1-2, with 8 bases matching TRBD1. J gave up 1 base and V 1 base, and 8 bases lay outside the gene matches. The germline CDR1 and CDR2 sequences are LNHNV and YYDKDF (reference sequence). The CDR3 is made up of 17 amino acids. DNA for the CDR3: TGTGCCACCAGCAGAGCCCGGGACAGGATACTTAACTATGGCTACACCTTC. Amino acids: CATSRARDRILNYGYTF.

With regard to this clonotype: The germline gene is not matched at one end of the junction; a read error may be the cause. The chain links TRBV5-1 to TRBJ2-7, with D perhaps matching TRBD1 (6 bases). The CDR3 is 13 residues long. The V gene's germline CDR1 is SGHRS and CDR2 YFSETQ. CDR3 sequence reads: CASGLGHLDEQYF. CDR3 bases: TGCGCCAGCGGCTTGGGACATTTAGACGAGCAGTACTTC.

This rearrangement joins TRBV14 to TRBJ1-3; D may be TRBD1 (5 bases). V lost 3 bases, J lost 2 bases, and 8 bases lay in between. CDR1 SGHDN and CDR2 FVKESK come from the germline V gene. There are 14 residues in the CDR3. The CDR3 loop is CASSQGRAGNTIYF. The CDR3 nucleotides are TGTGCCAGCAGCCAGGGCAGGGCTGGAAACACCATATATTTT.